A single sample is the source of the 6 T cell receptor beta chains below, sequenced in a study of T-cell reconstitution after alpha-beta-depleted transplantation in children. Unique molecular identifiers were built into the TCRbeta library. MiXCR, applied by TCRdb to the PCR reads, yields one record per CDR3 protein. The sample gives about 190,000 distinct CDR3 sequences, approximately 6.8% of which show up once; 3% is in the top ten. Sequenced material: PBMCs from the stem cell graft donor, taken from the stem cell graft. These receptors originate from a human donor who donated a stem cell graft to a child with Wiskott-Aldrich syndrome.

This clonotype appeared many times. The chain recombines TRBV25-1 with TRBJ2-5, with D perhaps TRBD2 (7 bases). The CDR3 length is 17 residues. Germline V gene sequence: CDR1 MGHDK, CDR2 SYGVNS. V shed 1 base and J shed 1 base, with 16 bases lying between them. The CDR3 region has the DNA TGTGCCAGCAGTGAATCAAGGGGGACGGGGGGCCAAGAGACCCAGTACTTC. Protein product: CASSESRGTGGQETQYF.

This clonotype was picked up many times. The V gene is TRBV20-1, the J gene TRBJ2-1, with D possibly being TRBD1 (6 bases). Trimming took off 1 base at V and 6 bases at J, with 19 bases between the two ends. The germline CDR1 and CDR2 sequences are DFQATT and SNEGSKA (reference sequence). This CDR3 has 16 residues. The CDR3 bases are TGCAGTGCTAGAGCCCATTTCTTAGGACAGCCCAATGAGCAGTTCTTC. It codes for CSARAHFLGQPNEQFF.

This clonotype was detected ten times or more. This chain connects TRBV5-1 to TRBJ2-5; TRBD1 or TRBD2 may be the D gene (5 bases each). CDR1 is SGHRS and CDR2 is YFSETQ in the germline V gene. The CDR3 sequence is 14 residues long. V was shortened by 4 bases and J by 5 bases, with 15 bases between the two germline ends. This chain's CDR3 is CASSPRDASETQYF. CDR3 sequence (DNA): TGCGCCAGCAGCCCCAGGGACGCTTCGGAGACCCAGTACTTC.

This clonotype was detected only a few times. This sequence joins TRBV11-2 and TRBJ1-2; the D is unclear. The CDR3 consists of 14 residues. The ends were cut back, 2 bases at V and 3 bases at J, with 10 bases in the middle. Germline V lookup: CDR1 SGHAT, CDR2 FQNNGV. CDR3 loop: CASSLFVRDYGYTF. The CDR3 nucleotides read TGTGCCAGCAGCTTATTTGTCCGGGACTATGGCTACACCTTC.

There are a few counts of this clonotype. The chain is built from TRBV5-1 and TRBJ2-2; 7 bases line up with TRBD2. From germline, CDR1 is SGHRS and CDR2 YFSETQ. The trim removed 0 bases at V and 6 bases at J, leaving 5 bases unmatched. The CDR3 totals 15 residues. In nucleotides, the CDR3 is TGCGCCAGCAGCTTGGCCGGAGCGGGGCCCGGGGAGCTGTTTTTT. The encoded protein is CASSLAGAGPGELFF.

The genes are TRBV11-2 and TRBJ2-2; perhaps TRBD2 as D (6 bases). CDR1 and CDR2 (germline): SGHAT, FQNNGV. V lost 2 bases, J lost 1 base, and 17 bases lay in between. The CDR3 loop spans 18 amino acids. The CDR3 spells CASSLILAGRGNTGELFF. The CDR3, as DNA: TGTGCCAGCAGCTTAATCCTAGCTGGGCGGGGGAACACCGGGGAGCTGTTTTTT.